This T cell receptor (beta chain) appears in the sequencing data of a study of blood T cell repertoires in COVID-19. Study in general: Material from acute and convalescent COVID-19 was sourced from the United States, Italy and Spain.

V was clipped by 2 bases and J by 0 bases; unmatched bases: 6. The CDR3 sequence is 15 residues long. Germline-derived CDR1 and CDR2 are SQVTM and ANQGSEA. Libraries were prepared by immunoSEQ multiplex PCR; TCRdb keeps only in-frame clonotypes and omits some of them. The data show a few hundred thousand clones, around 90% seen once. V gene TRBV29-1 combines with J gene TRBJ1-1; TRBD1 matches 7 bases. The sequence came from a woman in her fifties or sixties with COVID-19, enrolled during active disease. Sequenced input: peripheral blood. DNA of the CDR3: TGCAGCGTTGAACTTTCGGGACAGATGAACACTGAAGCTTTCTTT. It yields the protein CSVELSGQMNTEAFF.